The 22 T cell receptor beta chains reported below all come from one sample, sequenced in a study of blood T cell repertoires in COVID-19. The data were produced by immunoSEQ multiplex PCR, yet TCRdb's version contains in-frame clones alone and is incomplete. This sample has approximately 200,000 clones, with 87% found just once. The sample comprised peripheral blood. The receptors were sampled from a man in his 60s who had recovered from COVID-19.

This chain uses TRBV24-1 with TRBJ2-2, with D maybe TRBD2 (6 bases). Trimming removed 5 bases from V and 6 bases from J, with 18 bases in between. The germline gives CDR1 KGHDR, CDR2 SFDVKD. The CDR3 contains 16 residues. In DNA, the CDR3 is TGTGCCACCAGTGTGAACGGGGCGGGGAGGTCCGGGGAGCTGTTTTTT. Protein sequence: CATSVNGAGRSGELFF.

The CDR3 is CAWSGVGTANTEAFF. CDR3 nucleotide sequence: TGTGCCTGGAGTGGGGTGGGCACAGCGAACACTGAAGCTTTCTTT. This rearrangement joins TRBV30 to TRBJ1-1; no clear D. Trimming took off 1 base at V and 1 base at J, with 13 bases between the two ends. The V gene's germline CDR1 is GTSNPN and CDR2 SVGIG (reference sequence). This CDR3 is 15 amino acids long.

The CDR3 loop reads CASSIPGTAYEQYF. The CDR3 region has the DNA TGTGCCAGTAGTATCCCCGGGACAGCATACGAGCAGTACTTC. The chain couples TRBV19 to TRBJ2-7; 7 bases agree with TRBD1. V gave up 3 bases and J gave up 4 bases; unmatched junction bases: 6. Germline-derived CDR1 and CDR2 are LNHDA and SQIVND (reference sequence). The CDR3 sequence is 14 residues long.

This chain uses TRBV7-7 with TRBJ2-1, with 10 positions matching TRBD1. The CDR3 totals 15 residues. The trim removed 3 bases at V and 9 bases at J, leaving 8 bases unmatched. Germline V gives CDR1 SSHAT, CDR2 FNYEAQ (reference sequence). CDR3 in DNA: TGTGCCAGCAGCTTTATGACAGGGGGCCGGGGTGAGCAGTTCTTC. It encodes CASSFMTGGRGEQFF.

J is TRBJ2-2 and V is TRBV6-5; possible D gene TRBD2, 5 bases. CDR3 length: 13 amino acids. V was cut by 7 bases and J by 9 bases, with 15 bases left in between. From germline, CDR1 is MNHEY and CDR2 SVGAGI. The CDR3 sequence: CASMTGSSRELFF. CDR3 bases: TGTGCCAGCATGACGGGGTCGAGCCGGGAGCTGTTTTTT.

The CDR3 spells CASCPADLSYEQYF. The CDR3 DNA sequence: TGTGCCAGCTGCCCAGCGGATCTGTCCTACGAGCAGTACTTC. V usage is TRBV28 and J usage is TRBJ2-7; tentative D call: TRBD2 (5 bases). Looked up from germline, CDR1 is MDHEN and CDR2 is SYDVKM. CDR3 length equals 14 residues. V was clipped by 8 bases and J by 1 base, with 15 bases between them. Variable domain in full (rest from reference TRBV28 and TRBJ2-7): DVKVTQSSRYLVKRTGEKVFLECVQDMDHENMFWYRQDPGLGLRLIYFSYDVKMKEKGDIPEGYSVSREKKERFSLILESASTNQTSMYLCASCPADLSYEQYFGPGTRLTVT.

The rearrangement links TRBV5-1 to TRBJ2-3; 7 positions agree with TRBD2. CDR1 is SGHRS and CDR2 is YFSETQ in the germline V gene. The CDR3 sequence is 15 residues long. V trimming: 7 bases; J trimming: 0 bases; junction bases outside the gene matches: 8. The CDR3 reads CASHRASGSTDTQYF. The CDR3 region has the DNA TGCGCCAGCCATAGGGCTAGCGGTAGCACAGATACGCAGTATTTT.

V is TRBV3-1 (or the pseudogene TRBV3-2) and J is TRBJ2-2; maybe TRBD1 (6 bases). The V end was cut by 5 bases, the J end by 3 bases, with 16 bases between. The CDR3 spans 16 residues. Germline CDR1 LGHDT, CDR2 YNNKEL (reference sequence). CDR3 region: CASSKAGGRYTGELFF. The DNA for the CDR3 is TGTGCCAGCAGCAAGGCTGGGGGCCGATACACCGGGGAGCTGTTTTTT.

V is TRBV19 and J is TRBJ2-2; perhaps TRBD2 as D (6 bases). Germline V gene lookup returns CDR1 LNHDA and CDR2 SQIVND (reference sequence). This CDR3 has 15 residues. V lost 1 base and J 5 bases, leaving 11 bases between the germline ends. The CDR3 DNA reads as TGTGCCAGTAGTATAGTGGGGGGAGAAACCGGGGAGCTGTTTTTT. Protein product: CASSIVGGETGELFF. Full variable domain (rest looked up from reference TRBV19 and TRBJ2-2): DGGITQSPKYLFRKEGQNVTLSCEQNLNHDAMYWYRQDPGQGLRLIYYSQIVNDFQKGDIAEGYSVSREKKESFPLTVTSAQKNPTAFYLCASSIVGGETGELFFGEGSRLTVL.

The chain couples TRBV4-2 to TRBJ1-2; 11 bases are shared with TRBD1. This CDR3 comprises 15 residues. V shed 4 bases, J shed 3 bases, and the junction held 4 bases outside the gene matches. Germline values: CDR1 LGHNA, CDR2 YNFKEQ. In DNA form, the CDR3 reads TGTGCCAGCAGCCGAGGACAGGGGGCGGACTATGGCTACACCTTC. Its protein product is CASSRGQGADYGYTF.

V usage is TRBV7-3 and J usage is TRBJ1-1; 7 positions match TRBD1. The CDR3 contains 14 residues. Trimming removed 1 base from V and 4 bases from J; junction bases left unmatched: 3. Germline V CDR1 and CDR2: SGHTA, FQGTGA. Written as DNA, the CDR3 is TGTGCCAGCAGCTTAAACAGGGGCGGCACTGAAGCTTTCTTT. Amino acid sequence: CASSLNRGGTEAFF.

For the CDR3, the DNA is TGTGCTAGTGGCCGGGGGGGGAGCTCCTACAATGAGCAGTTCTTC. Translating it yields CASGRGGSSYNEQFF. The chain couples TRBV12-5 to TRBJ2-1; 8 bases are a match to TRBD2. CDR3 size: 15 residues. Germline values: CDR1 LGHNT, CDR2 FRNRAP. V lost 6 bases to trimming and J lost 0 bases; unmatched junction nucleotides: 4.

The chain uses TRBV12-5 and TRBJ2-7, with 9 bases lining up with TRBD1. V gave up 5 bases and J gave up 6 bases; unmatched junction bases: 8. The CDR3 runs 14 residues. Per the germline V gene, CDR1 is LGHNT and CDR2 is FRNRAP. Written as DNA, the CDR3 is TGTGCTAGTGGTACGGGACAGGGACAAGGCGAGCAGTACTTC. Its translation: CASGTGQGQGEQYF.

V gene TRBV7-9 combines with J gene TRBJ1-2; tentative D call: TRBD1 (5 bases). The CDR3 runs to 13 residues. The V end was cut by 1 base, the J end by 7 bases, with 10 bases between. The germline V gene has CDR1 SEHNR and CDR2 FQNEAQ (reference sequence). CDR3 loop: CASSLETDSGYTF. CDR3 in DNA: TGTGCCAGCAGCTTAGAGACAGACAGTGGCTACACCTTC.

This sequence joins TRBV12-5 and TRBJ2-4, with D possibly matching TRBD2 (6 bases). With 0 bases removed from V and 7 bases from J, the gap between germline ends came to 19 bases. The CDR3 totals 17 residues. CDR1 and CDR2 from the germline V gene are LGHNT and FRNRAP. The chain's CDR3 is CASGLVPAPLLANIQYF. In DNA, the CDR3 is TGTGCTAGTGGTTTGGTACCGGCACCGCTTCTAGCGAACATTCAGTACTTC.

V is TRBV30 and J is TRBJ2-3, with 8 bases identical to TRBD1. J lost 3 bases, V lost 6 bases, and 11 bases had no gene match. CDR1 is GTSNPN, CDR2 SVGIG, per germline (reference sequence). This CDR3 spans 15 amino acids. In DNA, the CDR3 is TGTGCCTGTCACGTCCGGGACAGGTGGACAGATACGCAGTATTTT. The encoded protein is CACHVRDRWTDTQYF.

The gene calls are TRBV6-6 and TRBJ2-7; 7 nucleotides align to TRBD1. The ends lost 5 bases at V and 3 bases at J; junction bases unmatched: 4. Germline assignment: CDR1 MNHNY and CDR2 SVGAGI (reference sequence). The CDR3 totals 13 residues. The CDR3 spells CASSPGQLYEQYF. In nucleotides, the CDR3 is TGTGCCAGCAGTCCGGGACAGCTCTACGAGCAGTACTTC.

The chain employs TRBV4-1 and TRBJ2-2, with 8 bases aligning to TRBD2. The germline V gene has CDR1 MGHRA and CDR2 YSYEKL. Trimming cost V 1 base and J 5 bases; bases outside gene matches: 9. This CDR3 has 17 amino acids. The DNA of the CDR3 is TGCGCCAGCAGCCAAGCGGGGACGGGGGGGCGAACCGGGGAGCTGTTTTTT. Its translation: CASSQAGTGGRTGELFF.

J is TRBJ1-2 and V is TRBV6-5; perhaps TRBD1 as D (6 bases). Germline lookup yields CDR1 MNHEY and CDR2 SVGAGI. The CDR3 loop spans 14 amino acids. Trimming cost V 7 bases and J 0 bases, with 12 bases left between them. For the CDR3, the DNA is TGTGCCAGCACCCATCGGACAGCTAACTATGGCTACACCTTC. It codes for CASTHRTANYGYTF.

Regarding this clone: This sample also contains other DNA sequences that code for the same CDR3. The gene calls are TRBV5-1 and TRBJ2-2; 9 nucleotides align to TRBD1. The CDR3 sequence is 15 residues long. Germline CDR1 SGHRS, CDR2 YFSETQ. The J segment lost 4 bases and the V segment lost 3 bases, leaving 4 bases of the junction unmatched. For the CDR3, the DNA is TGCGCCAGCAGCTCCGGGACAGGGTTCACCGGGGAGCTGTTTTTT. It yields the protein CASSSGTGFTGELFF.

V gene TRBV19 combines with J gene TRBJ2-1, with D possibly being TRBD2 (7 bases). CDR1 is LNHDA and CDR2 is SQIVND in the germline V gene (reference sequence). CDR3 length: 14 residues. The V end lost 7 bases, the J end lost 6 bases, and 16 bases lay between the germline ends. The CDR3 loop reads CASTRYGGLNEQFF. DNA for the CDR3: TGTGCCAGTACCAGATACGGGGGGCTCAATGAGCAGTTCTTC.

The CDR3 nucleotides are TGTGCCACCCAAGGTAGCCTGAACACCGGGGAGCTGTTTTTT. Residues: CATQGSLNTGELFF. The chain joins TRBV24-1 to TRBJ2-2; D gene unclear. This CDR3 has 14 residues. The V gene lost 9 bases and the J gene lost 1 base, with 11 bases spanning the gap. From germline, CDR1 is KGHDR and CDR2 SFDVKD.